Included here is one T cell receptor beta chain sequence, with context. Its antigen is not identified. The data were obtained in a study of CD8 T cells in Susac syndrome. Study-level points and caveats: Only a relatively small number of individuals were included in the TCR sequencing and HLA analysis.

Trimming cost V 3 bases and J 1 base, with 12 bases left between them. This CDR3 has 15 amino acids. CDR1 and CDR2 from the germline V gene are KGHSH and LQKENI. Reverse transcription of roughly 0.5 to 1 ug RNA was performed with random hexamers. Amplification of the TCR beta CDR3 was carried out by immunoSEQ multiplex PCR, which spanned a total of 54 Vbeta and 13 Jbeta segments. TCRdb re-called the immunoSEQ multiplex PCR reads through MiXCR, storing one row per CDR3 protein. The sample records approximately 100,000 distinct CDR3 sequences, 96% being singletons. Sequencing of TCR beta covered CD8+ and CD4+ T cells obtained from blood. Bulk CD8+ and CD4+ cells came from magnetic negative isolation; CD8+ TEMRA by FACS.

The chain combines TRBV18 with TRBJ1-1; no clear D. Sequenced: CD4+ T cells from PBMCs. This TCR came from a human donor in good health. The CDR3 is CASSPSRGPNTEAFF. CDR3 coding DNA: TGTGCCAGCTCACCCTCCCGAGGTCCGAACACTGAAGCTTTCTTT.